These 20 T cell receptor beta chains share one sample of origin, sequenced in a study of CD8+CD57+ T cells in acquired aplastic anemia. TCR beta VDJ and CDR3 were profiled, and genomic DNA was the template. TCRdb independently ran MiXCR on the reads; one entry per CDR3 protein. The table lists around 140,000 distinct CDR3 sequences, about 40% of them singletons. The source material was sorted CD4+, CD8+, or CD8+CD57+ T cells (not recorded which) from PBMCs. The receptor source for this set is a human donor in good health, serving as a control.

This clonotype was observed a single time. The CDR3 DNA follows: TGTGCCAGTAGTATAGGGCCGACCTCCTACGAGCAGTACTTC. Protein sequence: CASSIGPTSYEQYF. V is TRBV19 and J is TRBJ2-7; no clear D gene. The CDR3 covers 14 residues. Germline lookup yields CDR1 LNHDA and CDR2 SQIVND (reference sequence). Trimming removed 1 base from V and 0 bases from J, with 7 bases in between.

This clonotype was seen at least ten times. V usage is TRBV2 and J usage is TRBJ1-2, with D perhaps matching TRBD1 (6 bases). Trimming shortened V by 4 bases and J by 7 bases, and 13 bases separated the two germline ends. The CDR3 covers 13 residues. Germline assignment: CDR1 SNHLY and CDR2 FYNNEI. The CDR3 DNA follows: TGTGCCAGCAGTGTACAGGGACCTAGTGGCTACACCTTC. This translates into CASSVQGPSGYTF.

This clonotype showed up just a few times. The V gene is TRBV15, the J gene TRBJ2-1; D assignment may be TRBD1 or TRBD2 (6 bases each). The CDR3 extends over 17 amino acids. Trimming removed 0 bases from V and 2 bases from J, with 14 bases in between. Per the germline V gene, CDR1 is LNHNV and CDR2 is YYDKDF (reference sequence). The CDR3 spells CATSREVGGGPYNEQFF. CDR3 in DNA: TGTGCCACCAGCAGAGAGGTTGGTGGGGGGCCCTACAATGAGCAGTTCTTC.

This clonotype has at least ten counts. DNA of the CDR3: TGTGCCAGCACTTCACTTAATAGCAATCAGCCCCAGCATTTT. Amino acid sequence: CASTSLNSNQPQHF. V gene TRBV6-5 combines with J gene TRBJ1-5, with D unresolved. The V gene's germline CDR1 is MNHEY and CDR2 SVGAGI. This CDR3 is 14 amino acids long. V was clipped by 7 bases and J by 0 bases, with 10 bases between them.

This chain joins TRBV15 and TRBJ2-7, with TRBD2 identical over 9 bases. The junction had 7 bases not matched to a gene; V was cut back by 8 bases and J by 5 bases. The V gene's germline CDR1 is LNHNV and CDR2 YYDKDF (reference sequence). This CDR3 region has 13 residues. CDR3 sequence: CATQLAGFDEQYF. Here the CDR3 DNA reads TGTGCCACCCAGCTAGCGGGATTCGACGAGCAGTACTTC.

The V gene is TRBV11-2, the J gene TRBJ1-6; 8 bases line up with TRBD1. CDR1 and CDR2 (germline): SGHAT, FQNNGV. J was trimmed by 9 bases and V by 6 bases; bases with no gene match: 7. The CDR3 length is 14 residues. The CDR3 bases are TGTGCCAGCAGACCCCAGGGGGCGGCTTCACCCCTCCACTTT. This sequence encodes CASRPQGAASPLHF.

This clonotype was detected a few times. This rearrangement joins TRBV12-3 or TRBV12-4 to TRBJ1-2; D possibly corresponds to TRBD1 (5 bases). V dropped 6 bases and J dropped 8 bases, with 13 bases sitting between them. The CDR3 has 12 amino acids. The CDR3 reads CASRTQGGGYTF. The CDR3, as DNA: TGTGCCAGCAGAACCCAGGGAGGCGGCTACACCTTC.

The chain uses TRBV10-3 and TRBJ2-3, with D maybe TRBD2 (5 bases). There are 14 residues in the CDR3. Germline V CDR1 and CDR2: ENHRY, SYGVKD. The ends were cut back, 7 bases at V and 11 bases at J, with 22 bases in the middle. CDR3 coding DNA: TGTGCCATCACGAACGGGCCGGGCTTTAGCGAGCAGTATTTT. This encodes CAITNGPGFSEQYF.

J is TRBJ1-1 and V is TRBV19; weak D call: TRBD1 (5 bases). Trimming shortened V by 5 bases and J by 0 bases, and 10 bases separated the two germline ends. The CDR3 extends over 14 amino acids. From germline, CDR1 is LNHDA and CDR2 SQIVND (reference sequence). CDR3 in amino acids: CASSRQYMNTEAFF. CDR3 coding DNA: TGTGCCAGTAGTCGACAGTACATGAACACTGAAGCTTTCTTT.

This clonotype came up many times. The J gene is TRBJ1-2, the V gene TRBV7-6; possible D gene TRBD1, 5 bases. The germline gives CDR1 SGHVS, CDR2 FNYEAQ. Trimming left V 0 bases short and J 7 bases short, with 9 bases between. The CDR3 covers 13 residues. The CDR3 protein is CASSLAGAAGYTF. The DNA for the CDR3 is TGTGCCAGCAGCTTAGCCGGGGCGGCTGGCTACACCTTC.

The chain carries TRBV25-1 and TRBJ2-2; D may be TRBD1 (6 bases). The CDR3 consists of 12 residues. V was shortened by 6 bases and J by 6 bases, with 8 bases between the two germline ends. Germline CDR1 MGHDK, CDR2 SYGVNS. CDR3 sequence reads: CASRTGPGELFF. The CDR3 DNA reads TGTGCCAGCAGGACAGGCCCCGGGGAGCTGTTTTTT.

The DNA of the CDR3 is TGTGCCAGCAGCCCCCGCATCACAGATACGCAGTATTTT. Protein product: CASSPRITDTQYF. The chain joins TRBV7-7 to TRBJ2-3; D gene ambiguous. V was shortened by 5 bases and J by 2 bases, with 8 bases between the two germline ends. The CDR3 runs 13 residues. Germline values: CDR1 SSHAT, CDR2 FNYEAQ (reference sequence).

This chain joins TRBV28 and TRBJ2-7; D possibly corresponds to TRBD1 (5 bases). The CDR3 totals 16 residues. Germline values: CDR1 MDHEN, CDR2 SYDVKM. The V gene lost 5 bases and the J gene lost 1 base, with 18 bases spanning the gap. DNA of the CDR3: TGTGCCAGCAGTCCCCCAAGGGGCGGAGCGTCCTACGAGCAGTACTTC. Protein: CASSPPRGGASYEQYF.

The rearrangement joins TRBV6-1 to TRBJ1-1; 10 bases agree with TRBD1. This CDR3 is 13 amino acids long. Germline values: CDR1 MNHNS, CDR2 SASEGT. Trimming at V came to 5 bases and at J to 12 bases, leaving 9 bases not matched to a gene. The CDR3 protein is CASSTGQGGKTFF. CDR3 sequence (DNA): TGTGCCAGCAGTACTGGACAGGGGGGGAAAACTTTCTTT.

The chain links TRBV10-3 to TRBJ1-5; D is unclear. This CDR3 comprises 14 residues. The germline CDR1 and CDR2 sequences are ENHRY and SYGVKD. The V gene lost 3 bases and the J gene lost 5 bases, with 11 bases spanning the gap. In DNA, the CDR3 is TGTGCCATCAGTGATCGAAAAGCGGATCAGCCCCAGCATTTT. This gives the protein CAISDRKADQPQHF.

This clonotype was seen ten or more times. This sequence joins TRBV12-3 or TRBV12-4 and TRBJ1-1, with no clear D. Deletions cut 5 bases from V and 0 bases from J, with 16 bases between. This CDR3 has 16 amino acids. The CDR3 DNA reads as TGTGCCAGCAGTCGGTCCTTTAGCCAGATGAACACTGAAGCTTTCTTT. Translated: CASSRSFSQMNTEAFF.

This clonotype appeared many times. The chain combines TRBV7-8 with TRBJ1-2, with a tentative D call TRBD1 (5 bases). Germline lookup yields CDR1 SGHVS and CDR2 FQNEAQ. This CDR3 contains 13 residues. Trimming removed 1 base from V and 8 bases from J, with 11 bases in between. CDR3 DNA sequence: TGTGCCAGCAGCTTAGTTAGGGGCTCGGGCTACACCTTC. Protein sequence: CASSLVRGSGYTF.

This clonotype showed up many times. The rearrangement joins TRBV20-1 to TRBJ2-5, with 8 bases matching TRBD2. The CDR3 runs 12 residues. V trimming: 3 bases; J trimming: 4 bases; junction bases outside the gene matches: 1. Germline loops: CDR1 DFQATT, CDR2 SNEGSKA (reference sequence). The CDR3 coding sequence is TGCAGTGCTAGTACTAGCGGAGAGACCCAGTACTTC. It specifies CSASTSGETQYF.

This sequence joins TRBV25-1 and TRBJ2-3, with 7 nucleotides matching TRBD2. CDR1 MGHDK and CDR2 SYGVNS come from the germline V gene. V lost 2 bases and J lost 4; bases outside the gene matches: 9. This CDR3 is built from 16 residues. CDR3 protein: CASSEQLAGASDTQYF. CDR3 bases: TGTGCCAGCAGTGAACAGCTCGCGGGAGCGTCAGATACGCAGTATTTT.

This clonotype was found many times. This chain links TRBV7-8 with TRBJ2-6, with D unresolved. The CDR3 spans 18 residues. V lost 1 base to trimming and J lost 0 bases, with 13 bases between them. CDR1 is SGHVS and CDR2 is FQNEAQ in the germline V gene. The CDR3 coding sequence is TGTGCCAGCAGCTTAGGGAATAGGAGAAGCTCTGGGGCCAACGTCCTGACTTTC. Translating gives CASSLGNRRSSGANVLTF.